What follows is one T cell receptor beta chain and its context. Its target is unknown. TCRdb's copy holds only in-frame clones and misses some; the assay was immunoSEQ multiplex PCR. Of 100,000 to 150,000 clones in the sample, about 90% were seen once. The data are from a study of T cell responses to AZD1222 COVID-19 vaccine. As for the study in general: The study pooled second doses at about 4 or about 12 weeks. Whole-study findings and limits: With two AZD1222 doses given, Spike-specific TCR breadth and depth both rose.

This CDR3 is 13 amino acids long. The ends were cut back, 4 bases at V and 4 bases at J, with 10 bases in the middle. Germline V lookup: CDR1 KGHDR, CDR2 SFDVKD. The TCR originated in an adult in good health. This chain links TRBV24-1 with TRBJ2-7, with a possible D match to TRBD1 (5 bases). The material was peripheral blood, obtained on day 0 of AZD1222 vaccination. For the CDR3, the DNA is TGTGCCACCAGTGAGCGAACAGGATACGAGCAGTACTTC. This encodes CATSERTGYEQYF.